Following are 2 T cell receptor beta chains from one sample sequenced in a study of post-analysis software for immune sequencing data. Study-level results: Patients used about five TRBV segments, including TRBV5-6, TRBV5-1 and TRBV20-1, more often than controls.

The TCR beta cDNA libraries contained unique molecular identifiers. In TCRdb, the PCR reads were re-called with MiXCR into one record per CDR3 protein. The sample consists of around 770,000 distinct CDR3 sequences, just over 45% of them appearing once. Their cognate antigens are unknown. Sequences were obtained from blood. These receptors were collected from a girl under 18 with multiple sclerosis.

Points on this clonotype: This may be a read error, as it is one base from a much larger clone. The chain uses TRBV12-3 or TRBV12-4 and TRBJ2-1, with TRBD2 identical over 14 bases. The CDR3 runs to 16 residues. J lost 2 bases, V lost 4 bases, and 1 base had no gene match. CDR3 in amino acids: CASSSGLAGAYNEQFF. The DNA for the CDR3 is TGTGCCAGCAGTTCGGGACTAGCGGGAGCCTACAATGAGCAGTTCTTC.

V usage is TRBV30 and J usage is TRBJ2-7; 7 nucleotides agree with TRBD1. CDR3 length: 13 residues. J was trimmed by 3 bases and V by 3 bases; bases with no gene match: 5. Germline V lookup: CDR1 GTSNPN, CDR2 SVGIG (reference sequence). In nucleotides, the CDR3 is TGTGCCTGGAGCGGGGCAGGGGGCTACGAGCAGTACTTC. Its translation: CAWSGAGGYEQYF.